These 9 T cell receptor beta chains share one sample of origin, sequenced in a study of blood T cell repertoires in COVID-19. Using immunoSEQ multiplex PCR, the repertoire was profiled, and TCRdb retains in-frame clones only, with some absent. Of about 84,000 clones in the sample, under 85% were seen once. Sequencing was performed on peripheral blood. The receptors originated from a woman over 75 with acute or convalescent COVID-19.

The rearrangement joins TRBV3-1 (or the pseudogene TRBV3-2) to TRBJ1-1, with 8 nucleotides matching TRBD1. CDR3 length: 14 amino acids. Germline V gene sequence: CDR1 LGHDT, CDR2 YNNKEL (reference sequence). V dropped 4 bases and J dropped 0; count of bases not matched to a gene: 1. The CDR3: CASSPGQVNTEAFF. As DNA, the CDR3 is TGTGCCAGCAGCCCGGGACAGGTGAACACTGAAGCTTTCTTT.

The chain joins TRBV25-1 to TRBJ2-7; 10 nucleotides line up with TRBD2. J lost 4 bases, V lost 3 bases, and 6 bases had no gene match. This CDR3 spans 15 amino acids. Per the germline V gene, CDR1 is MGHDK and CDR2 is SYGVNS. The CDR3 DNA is TGTGCCAGCAGTGAGGGGCTAGCGGGAGTTTACGAGCAGTACTTC. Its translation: CASSEGLAGVYEQYF.

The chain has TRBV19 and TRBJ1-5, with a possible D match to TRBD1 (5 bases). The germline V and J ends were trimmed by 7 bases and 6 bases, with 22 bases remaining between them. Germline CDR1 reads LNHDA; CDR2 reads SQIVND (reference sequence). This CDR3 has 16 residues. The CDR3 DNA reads TGTGCCAGTATCCCCGGGGGTGGCGCCAGAGGTCAGCCCCAGCATTTT. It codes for CASIPGGGARGQPQHF. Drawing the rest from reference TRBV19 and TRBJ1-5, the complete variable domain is DGGITQSPKYLFRKEGQNVTLSCEQNLNHDAMYWYRQDPGQGLRLIYYSQIVNDFQKGDIAEGYSVSREKKESFPLTVTSAQKNPTAFYLCASIPGGGARGQPQHFGDGTRLSIL.

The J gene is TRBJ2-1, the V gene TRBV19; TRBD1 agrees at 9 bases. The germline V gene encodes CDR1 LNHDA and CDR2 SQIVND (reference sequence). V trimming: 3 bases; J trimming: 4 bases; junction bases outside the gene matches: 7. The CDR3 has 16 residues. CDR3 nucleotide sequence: TGTGCCAGTAGTATTGTACCGGGACAGGGTTACAATGAGCAGTTCTTC. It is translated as CASSIVPGQGYNEQFF.

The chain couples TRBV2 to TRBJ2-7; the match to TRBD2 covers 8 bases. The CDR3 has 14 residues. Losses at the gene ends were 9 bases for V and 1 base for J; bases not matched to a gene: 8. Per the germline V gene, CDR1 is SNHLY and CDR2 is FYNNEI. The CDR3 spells CARNLAGPSYEQYF. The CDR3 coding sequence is TGTGCCAGAAATTTAGCGGGACCTTCCTACGAGCAGTACTTC.

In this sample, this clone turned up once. The DNA of the CDR3 is TGTGCCAGCTCACCACCTAGCGGGAGTTCAAGCGAGCAGTACTTC. It specifies CASSPPSGSSSEQYF. The chain combines TRBV18 with TRBJ2-7; 9 bases match TRBD2. The V and J ends lost 0 bases and 6 bases, in that order; junction bases with no gene match: 6. The CDR3 consists of 15 residues. The V gene's germline CDR1 is KGHSH and CDR2 LQKENI.

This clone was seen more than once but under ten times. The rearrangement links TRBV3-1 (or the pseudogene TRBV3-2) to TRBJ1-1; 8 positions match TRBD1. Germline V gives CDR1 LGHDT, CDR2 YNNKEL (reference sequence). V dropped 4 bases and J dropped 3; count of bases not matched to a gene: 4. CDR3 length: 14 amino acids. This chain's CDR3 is CASSPRGLDTEAFF. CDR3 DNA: TGTGCCAGCAGCCCCAGGGGGCTAGACACTGAAGCTTTCTTT.

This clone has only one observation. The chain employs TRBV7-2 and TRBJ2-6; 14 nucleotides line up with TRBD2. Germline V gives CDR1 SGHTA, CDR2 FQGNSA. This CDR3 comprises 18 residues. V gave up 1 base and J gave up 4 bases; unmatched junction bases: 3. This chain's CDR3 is CASSLGLAGGLGANVLTF. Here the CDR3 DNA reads TGTGCCAGCAGCTTAGGACTAGCGGGAGGGTTGGGGGCCAACGTCCTGACTTTC.

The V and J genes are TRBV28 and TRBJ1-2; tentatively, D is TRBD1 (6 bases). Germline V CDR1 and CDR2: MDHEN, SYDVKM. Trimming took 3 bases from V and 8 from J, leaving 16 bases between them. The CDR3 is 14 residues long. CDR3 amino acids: CASSFSRGRIGYTF. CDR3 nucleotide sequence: TGTGCCAGCAGTTTTTCCAGGGGAAGAATCGGCTACACCTTC.